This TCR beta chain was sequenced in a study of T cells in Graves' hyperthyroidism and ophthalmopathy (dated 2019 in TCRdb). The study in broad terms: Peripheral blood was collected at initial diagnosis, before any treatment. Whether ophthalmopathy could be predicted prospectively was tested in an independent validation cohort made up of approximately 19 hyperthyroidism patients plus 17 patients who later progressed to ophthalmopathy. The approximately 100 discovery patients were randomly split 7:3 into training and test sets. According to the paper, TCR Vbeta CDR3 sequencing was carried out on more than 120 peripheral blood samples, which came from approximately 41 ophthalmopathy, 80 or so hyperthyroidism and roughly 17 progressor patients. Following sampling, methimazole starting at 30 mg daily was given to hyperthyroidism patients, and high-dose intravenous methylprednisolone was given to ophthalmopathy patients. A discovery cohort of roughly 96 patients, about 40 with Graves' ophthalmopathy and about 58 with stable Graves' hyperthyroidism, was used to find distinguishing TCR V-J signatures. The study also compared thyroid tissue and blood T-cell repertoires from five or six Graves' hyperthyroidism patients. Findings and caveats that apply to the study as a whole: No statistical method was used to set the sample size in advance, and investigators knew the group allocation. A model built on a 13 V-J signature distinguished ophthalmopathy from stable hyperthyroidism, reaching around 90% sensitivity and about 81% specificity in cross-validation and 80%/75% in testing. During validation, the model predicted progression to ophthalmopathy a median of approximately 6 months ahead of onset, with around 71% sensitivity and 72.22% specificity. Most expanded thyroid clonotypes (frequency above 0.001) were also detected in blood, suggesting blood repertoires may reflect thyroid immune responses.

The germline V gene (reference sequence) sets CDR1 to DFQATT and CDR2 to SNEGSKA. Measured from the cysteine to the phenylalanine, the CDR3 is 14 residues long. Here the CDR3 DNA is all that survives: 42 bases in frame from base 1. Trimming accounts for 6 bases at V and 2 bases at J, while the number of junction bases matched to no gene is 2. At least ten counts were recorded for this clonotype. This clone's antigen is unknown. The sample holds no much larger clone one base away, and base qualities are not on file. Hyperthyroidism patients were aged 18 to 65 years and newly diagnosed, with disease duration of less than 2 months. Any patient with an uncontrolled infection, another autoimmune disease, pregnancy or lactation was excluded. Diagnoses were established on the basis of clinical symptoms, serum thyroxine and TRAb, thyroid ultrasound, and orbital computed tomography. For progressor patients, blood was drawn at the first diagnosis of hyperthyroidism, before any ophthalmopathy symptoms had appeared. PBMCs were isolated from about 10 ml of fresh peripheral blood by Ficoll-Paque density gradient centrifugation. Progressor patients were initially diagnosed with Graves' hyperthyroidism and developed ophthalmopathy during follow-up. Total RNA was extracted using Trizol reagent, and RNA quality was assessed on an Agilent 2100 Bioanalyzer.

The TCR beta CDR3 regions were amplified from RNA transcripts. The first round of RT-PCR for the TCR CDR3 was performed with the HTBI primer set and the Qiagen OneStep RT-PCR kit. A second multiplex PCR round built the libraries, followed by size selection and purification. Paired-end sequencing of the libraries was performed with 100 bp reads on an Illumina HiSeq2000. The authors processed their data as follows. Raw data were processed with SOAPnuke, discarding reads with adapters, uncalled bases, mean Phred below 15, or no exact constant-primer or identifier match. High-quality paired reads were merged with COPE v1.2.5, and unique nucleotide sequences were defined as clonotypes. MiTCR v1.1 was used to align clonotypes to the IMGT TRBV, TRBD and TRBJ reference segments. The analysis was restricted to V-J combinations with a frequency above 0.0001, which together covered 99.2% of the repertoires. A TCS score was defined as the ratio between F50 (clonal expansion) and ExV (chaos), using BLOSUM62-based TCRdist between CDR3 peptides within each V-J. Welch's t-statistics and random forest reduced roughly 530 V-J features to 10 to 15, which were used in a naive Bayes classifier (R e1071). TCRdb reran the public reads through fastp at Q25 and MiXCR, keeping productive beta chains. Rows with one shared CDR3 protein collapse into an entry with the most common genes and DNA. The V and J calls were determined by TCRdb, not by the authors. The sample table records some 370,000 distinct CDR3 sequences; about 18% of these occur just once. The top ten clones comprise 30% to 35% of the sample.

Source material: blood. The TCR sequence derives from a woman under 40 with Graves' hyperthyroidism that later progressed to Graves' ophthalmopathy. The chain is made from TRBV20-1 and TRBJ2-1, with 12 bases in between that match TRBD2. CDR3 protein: CSARLAGAYNEQFF. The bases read TGCAGTGCCAGACTAGCGGGAGCCTACAATGAGCAGTTCTTC.